These 13 T cell receptor beta chains originate from one sample sequenced in a study of blood T cell repertoires in COVID-19. Produced via immunoSEQ multiplex PCR; TCRdb's table is partial and in-frame only. This sample has 250,000 to 300,000 clones, with over 65% found just once. Sequencing was performed on peripheral blood. The receptors derive from a man aged 55 to 69 who had recovered from COVID-19.

The chain carries TRBV30 and TRBJ2-3; D ambiguous. Germline lookup yields CDR1 GTSNPN and CDR2 SVGIG (reference sequence). The CDR3 has 11 residues. The V end was cut by 4 bases, the J end by 2 bases, with 4 bases between. For the CDR3, the DNA is TGTGCCTGGACTCTCACAGATACGCAGTATTTT. Translation gives CAWTLTDTQYF.

The CDR3 loop reads CATAGGVSYNEQFF. DNA of the CDR3: TGTGCCACCGCGGGGGGCGTCTCCTACAATGAGCAGTTCTTC. The chain uses TRBV5-6 and TRBJ2-1; TRBD2 matches at 8 bases. The germline gives CDR1 SGHDT, CDR2 YYEEEE. Trimming removed 9 bases from V and 0 bases from J; junction bases left unmatched: 5. The CDR3 has 14 residues.

This clone turned up a few times. Here the CDR3 reads CASSSGGLSYEQYF. The CDR3 bases are TGTGCCAGCAGCTCGGGGGGGCTTTCCTACGAGCAGTACTTC. The V gene is TRBV7-9, the J gene TRBJ2-7, with TRBD2 matching 8 bases. V was pared by 4 bases and J by 1 base, with 3 bases of the junction left unmatched. The V gene's germline CDR1 is SEHNR and CDR2 FQNEAQ (reference sequence). The CDR3 extends over 14 amino acids.

The J gene is TRBJ2-3, the V gene TRBV19, with 14 bases lining up with TRBD2. The CDR3 length is 16 residues. Germline V CDR1 and CDR2: LNHDA, SQIVND (reference sequence). J lost 5 bases, V lost 6 bases, and 7 bases had no gene match. The CDR3 region is CASSRLAGGQRDTQYF. CDR3 DNA: TGTGCCAGTAGCCGACTAGCGGGGGGGCAAAGAGATACGCAGTATTTT.

The V and J genes are TRBV4-1 and TRBJ1-5; D uncertain. Per the germline V gene, CDR1 is MGHRA and CDR2 is YSYEKL. The CDR3 is made up of 17 amino acids. Trimming removed 1 base from V and 0 bases from J, with 13 bases in between. CDR3 residues: CASSQVMSGSSNQPQHF. As DNA, the CDR3 is TGCGCCAGCAGCCAAGTAATGTCCGGGAGTAGCAATCAGCCCCAGCATTTT.

The chain joins TRBV19 to TRBJ1-5; no clear D gene. CDR1 is LNHDA and CDR2 is SQIVND in the germline V gene (reference sequence). This CDR3 contains 14 residues. Between the trimmed V and J ends, which lost 2 bases and 8 bases, there was a span of 13 bases. The CDR3 nucleotides are TGTGCCAGTAGTATAATGGAGGGCCGGGAGCCCCAGCATTTT. This codes for CASSIMEGREPQHF.

The chain recombines TRBV12-3 or TRBV12-4 with TRBJ2-2, with D unclear. The V end lost 2 bases, the J end lost 6 bases, and 7 bases lay between the germline ends. The CDR3 extends over 13 amino acids. The CDR3 reads CASSLIPSGELFF. CDR3 sequence (DNA): TGTGCCAGCAGTTTAATCCCGTCCGGGGAGCTGTTTTTT.

J is TRBJ1-5 and V is TRBV29-1; 9 nucleotides line up with TRBD1. This CDR3 is 12 amino acids long. Unmatched junction bases numbered 3, after V lost 7 bases and J lost 5 bases. Germline CDR1 is SQVTM and CDR2 is ANQGSEA. The CDR3, as DNA: TGCAGCGCCAGGACAGGGGATCAGCCCCAGCATTTT. Translating gives CSARTGDQPQHF.

The chain joins TRBV4-2 to TRBJ1-2; 7 bases map to TRBD1. This CDR3 spans 14 amino acids. Germline lookup yields CDR1 LGHNA and CDR2 YNFKEQ. J gave up 3 bases and V 1 base, and 2 bases lay outside the gene matches. Here the CDR3 reads CASSQGGTDYGYTF. Here the CDR3 DNA reads TGTGCCAGCAGCCAAGGCGGGACAGACTATGGCTACACCTTC.

V gene TRBV6-5 combines with J gene TRBJ1-2, with TRBD1 as a possible D gene (5 bases). CDR1 is MNHEY and CDR2 is SVGAGI in the germline V gene. The CDR3 contains 14 residues. V lost 6 bases and J lost 8, with 19 bases in between. CDR3 amino acids: CASRLSGGWKGYTF. In DNA, the CDR3 is TGTGCCAGCAGACTTTCGGGGGGTTGGAAAGGCTACACCTTC.

This clone showed up just once. The rearrangement joins TRBV5-1 to TRBJ2-2; 9 positions agree with TRBD1. The CDR3 runs to 15 residues. The germline gives CDR1 SGHRS, CDR2 YFSETQ. V trimming: 1 base; J trimming: 5 bases; junction bases outside the gene matches: 3. This CDR3 reads CASSLMGQGTGELFF. Written as DNA, the CDR3 is TGCGCCAGCAGCTTGATGGGACAGGGTACCGGGGAGCTGTTTTTT.

The gene calls are TRBV5-1 and TRBJ2-7; perhaps TRBD1 as D (7 bases). Germline loops: CDR1 SGHRS, CDR2 YFSETQ. The germline V and J ends were trimmed by 0 bases and 0 bases, with 22 bases remaining between them. The CDR3 consists of 19 residues. CDR3 loop: CASSLDAVHWGDSSYEQYF. The DNA for the CDR3 is TGCGCCAGCAGCTTGGATGCCGTTCATTGGGGGGACAGCTCCTACGAGCAGTACTTC. Full variable domain (outside the CDR3, taken from reference TRBV5-1 and TRBJ2-7): KAGVTQTPRYLIKTRGQQVTLSCSPISGHRSVSWYQQTPGQGLQFLFEYFSETQRNKGNFPGRFSGRQFSNSRSEMNVSTLELGDSALYLCASSLDAVHWGDSSYEQYFGPGTRLTVT.

V usage is TRBV19 and J usage is TRBJ2-1; tentatively, D is TRBD1 (6 bases). Germline assignment: CDR1 LNHDA and CDR2 SQIVND (reference sequence). This CDR3 has 15 amino acids. Trimming pared 1 base from V and 7 bases from J, leaving 14 bases between. Written as DNA, the CDR3 is TGTGCCAGTAGTATAGGACAGGTTTCCCAGAATGAGCAGTTCTTC. It translates to CASSIGQVSQNEQFF.